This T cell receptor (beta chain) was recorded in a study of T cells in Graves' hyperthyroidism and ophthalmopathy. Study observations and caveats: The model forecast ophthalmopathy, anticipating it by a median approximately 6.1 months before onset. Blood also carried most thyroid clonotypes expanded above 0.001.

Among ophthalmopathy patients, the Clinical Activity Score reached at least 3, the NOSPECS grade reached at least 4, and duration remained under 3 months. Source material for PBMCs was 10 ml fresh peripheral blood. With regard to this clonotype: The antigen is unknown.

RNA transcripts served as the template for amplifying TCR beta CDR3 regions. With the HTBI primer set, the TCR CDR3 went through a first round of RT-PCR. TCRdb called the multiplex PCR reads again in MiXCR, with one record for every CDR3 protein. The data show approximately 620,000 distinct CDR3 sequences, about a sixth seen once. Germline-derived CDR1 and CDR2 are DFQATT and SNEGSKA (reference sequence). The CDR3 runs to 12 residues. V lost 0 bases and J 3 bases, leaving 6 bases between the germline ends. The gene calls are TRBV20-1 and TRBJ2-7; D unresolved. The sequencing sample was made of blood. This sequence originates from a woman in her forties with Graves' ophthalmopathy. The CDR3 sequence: CSARDTDYEQYF. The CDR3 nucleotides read TGCAGTGCTAGAGATACTGACTACGAGCAGTACTTC.